Listed below are T cell receptor beta chains from one sample, sequenced in a study of cytomegalovirus exposure and HLA in healthy donors. Libraries were prepared by immunoSEQ multiplex PCR; TCRdb keeps only in-frame clonotypes and omits some of them. The sample contains roughly 300,000 clones, about 85% of which appear only once. Sequences were obtained from PBMCs. These TCRs come from a woman in her 30s in good health and CMV-seropositive. Each CDR3 is given with its conserved first and last residue. Each record gives: J gene, clone size, D gene, V gene, CDR3 DNA, CDR3 protein. D genes are given only for firm matches. The listing skips clone size in some rows; elsewhere it reads once, few, many or a size class.

J: TRBJ2-6; size: -; D: -; V: TRBV5-8; DNA: TGTGCCAGCAAGTGTGGTCATCAAAGTCGGGCCAACGTCCTGACTTTC; CDR3: CASKCGHQSRANVLTF
J: TRBJ1-1; size: -; D: -; V: TRBV30; DNA: TGTGCCTGGAGTGTACTTGGGGGATGGGTTGTGGGAGCTTTCTTT; CDR3: CAWSVLGGWVVGAFF
J: TRBJ1-5; size: -; D: -; V: TRBV9; DNA: TGTGCCAGCAGCGTAGCCGGGCAGATCAATCAGCCCCAGCATTTT; CDR3: CASSVAGQINQPQHF
J: TRBJ2-1; size: -; D: TRBD2; V: TRBV4-3; DNA: TGCGCCAGCAGCCAAGAGGGACTAGCGGGGAATGAGCAGTTCTTC; CDR3: CASSQEGLAGNEQFF
J: TRBJ2-1; size: -; D: -; V: TRBV7-8; DNA: TGTGCCAGCACACAAAGGGGGCGGAGGGCTTACAATGAGCAGTTCTTC; CDR3: CASTQRGRRAYNEQFF
J: TRBJ2-7; size: -; D: TRBD2; V: TRBV5-1; DNA: TGCGCCAGCAGCTTGACTAGCGGGGGCTCCTACGAGCAGTACTTC; CDR3: CASSLTSGGSYEQYF
J: TRBJ2-5; size: -; D: TRBD2; V: TRBV13; DNA: TGTGCCAGCAGCTACGGGGGGGCCTTTGAGACCCAGTACTTC; CDR3: CASSYGGAFETQYF
J: TRBJ2-1; size: -; D: TRBD2; V: TRBV4-2; DNA: TGTGCCAGCAGCCAAGATAGCGGGTTCTACAATGAGCAGTTCTTC; CDR3: CASSQDSGFYNEQFF
J: TRBJ2-5; size: -; D: -; V: TRBV5-8; DNA: TGTGCCAGCAGCTTGGTCAGCACCGCCCAGTACTTC; CDR3: CASSLVSTAQYF
J: TRBJ2-7; size: once; D: -; V: TRBV6-5; DNA: TGTGCCAGCAGCACGGACATGGACTATTACGAGCAGTACTTC; CDR3: CASSTDMDYYEQYF
J: TRBJ2-1; size: -; D: -; V: TRBV27; DNA: TGTGCCAGCAGTTTTGTGGATGTTGATGAGCAGTTCTTC; CDR3: CASSFVDVDEQFF
J: TRBJ1-5; size: -; D: -; V: TRBV7-9; DNA: TGTGCCAGCAGCTTAGAAGGCGGGGGTCAGCCCCAGCATTTT; CDR3: CASSLEGGGQPQHF
J: TRBJ2-5; size: -; D: -; V: TRBV13; DNA: TGTGCCAGCAGCTCACGGTTGGAGACCCAGTACTTC; CDR3: CASSSRLETQYF
J: TRBJ1-3; size: few; D: -; V: TRBV11-2; DNA: TGTGCCAGCAGCTCTAGGACGAACACCATATATTTT; CDR3: CASSSRTNTIYF
J: TRBJ2-4; size: -; D: -; V: TRBV5-1; DNA: TGCGCCAGCAGCTTGGAAGGGTTAGCCAAAAACATTCAGTACTTC; CDR3: CASSLEGLAKNIQYF